The text below deals with one T cell receptor (beta chain). From the 5' RACE reads, TCRdb lists one entry per CDR3 protein and no DNA. The ten top clones account for 3.5% to 4.5%, within a sample of hundreds of thousands of distinct CDR3 sequences. This sample was taken from a study of T cells expressing NK-cell markers. This CDR3 spans 14 amino acids. In germline, CDR1 is DFQATT, CDR2 SNEGSKA (reference sequence). The sample was blood T cells: a sorted CD56 or NKG2C T cell subset, CD4+ or CD8+ T cells, or bulk PBMC T cells (not recorded which). V usage is TRBV20-1 and J usage is TRBJ2-5. The TCR was taken from a man younger than 35 in good health. CDR3 loop: CSARVSKGQETQYF.